This TCR beta chain was profiled in a study of blood T cell repertoires in COVID-19. To note about this clone: One end of the junction is discordant with germline, which a read error may explain.

The CDR3 is 16 residues long. Germline loops: CDR1 LNHDA, CDR2 SQIVND (reference sequence). TCRdb keeps only in-frame clones here, not all; method: immunoSEQ multiplex PCR. The sample lists about 170,000 clones; around nine tenths were seen once. The chain recombines TRBV19 with TRBJ2-7, with TRBD2 matching over 9 bases. This TCR derives from a man between 65 and 85 years old with acute or convalescent COVID-19. The sequencing sample was made of peripheral blood. CDR3 region: CASTIAGAGGSYEQYF. The CDR3 DNA reads as TGTGCCAGTACTATAGCGGGGGCAGGGGGCTCCTACGAGCAGTACTTC.